This TCR beta chain is from a study of cytomegalovirus exposure and HLA in healthy donors. Worth noting for this clone: The junction differs from germline at one of its ends, possibly a read error.

The PCR employed 60 Vbeta primers together with 13 Jbeta primers. Authors' analysis steps: A later analysis counted 65 million to 80 million unique TCR beta chains, around 10 million shared. TCRdb keeps only in-frame clones here, not all; method: immunoSEQ multiplex PCR. V and J calls and clone size are those listed in that table; D and trimming were worked out from the DNA. Among roughly 150,000 clones listed, 65% to 85% were seen once. This TCR was recovered from a middle-aged woman in good health and CMV-seropositive. The sequenced sample consisted of PBMCs.

The CDR3 region is CASSWAGGNSQYF. CDR3 DNA sequence: TGTGCCAGCAGTTGGGCAGGGGGGAACAGTCAGTACTTC. The chain couples TRBV5-4 to TRBJ2-4; the D gene is possibly TRBD1 (7 bases). CDR1 and CDR2 (germline): SGHNT, YYREEE (reference sequence). The CDR3 totals 13 residues.